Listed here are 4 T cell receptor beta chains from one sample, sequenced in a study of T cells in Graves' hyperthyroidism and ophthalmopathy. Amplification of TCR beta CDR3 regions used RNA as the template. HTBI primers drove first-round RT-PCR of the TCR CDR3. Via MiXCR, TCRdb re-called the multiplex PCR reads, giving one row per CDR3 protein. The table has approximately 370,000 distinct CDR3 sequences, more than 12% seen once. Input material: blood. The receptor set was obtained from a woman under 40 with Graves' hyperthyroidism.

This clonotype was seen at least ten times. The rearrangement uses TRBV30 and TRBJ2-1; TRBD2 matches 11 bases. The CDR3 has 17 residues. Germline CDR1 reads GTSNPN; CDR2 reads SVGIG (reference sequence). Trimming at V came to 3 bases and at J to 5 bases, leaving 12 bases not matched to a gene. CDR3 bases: TGTGCCTGGAGACACAGACCGGGACTAGCGGCAAACAATGAGCAGTTCTTC. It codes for CAWRHRPGLAANNEQFF. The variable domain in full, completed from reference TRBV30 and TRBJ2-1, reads SQTIHQWPATLVQPVGSPLSLECTVEGTSNPNLYWYRQAAGRGLQLLFYSVGIGQISSEVPQNLSASRPQDRQFILSSKKLLLSDSGFYLCAWRHRPGLAANNEQFFGPGTRLTVL.

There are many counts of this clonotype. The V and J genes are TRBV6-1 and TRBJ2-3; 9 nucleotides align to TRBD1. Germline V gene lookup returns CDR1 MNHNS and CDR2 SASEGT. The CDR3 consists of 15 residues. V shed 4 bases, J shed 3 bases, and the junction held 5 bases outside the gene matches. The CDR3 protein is CASSAGQGRTDTQYF. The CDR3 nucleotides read TGTGCCAGCAGTGCCGGACAGGGGAGAACAGATACGCAGTATTTT.

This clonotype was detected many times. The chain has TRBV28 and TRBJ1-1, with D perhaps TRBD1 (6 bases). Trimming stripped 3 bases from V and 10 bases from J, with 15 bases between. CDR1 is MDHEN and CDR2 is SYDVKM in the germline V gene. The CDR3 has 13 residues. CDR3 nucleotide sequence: TGTGCCAGCAGTTTGGGGGCAGAAAGAGTAGCTTTCTTT. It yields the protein CASSLGAERVAFF.

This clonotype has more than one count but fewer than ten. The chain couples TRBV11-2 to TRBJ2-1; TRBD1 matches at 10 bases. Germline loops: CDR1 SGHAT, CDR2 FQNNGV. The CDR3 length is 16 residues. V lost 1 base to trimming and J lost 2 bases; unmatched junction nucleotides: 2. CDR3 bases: TGTGCCAGCAGCTTAGTGGGGACAGGGGCCTACAATGAGCAGTTCTTC. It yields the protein CASSLVGTGAYNEQFF.